This T cell receptor beta chain was documented in a study of T cells in Graves' hyperthyroidism and ophthalmopathy. Broader study findings: Stable hyperthyroidism was separated from ophthalmopathy by a model based on 13 V-J features.

Using RNA transcripts as the source, TCR beta CDR3 regions were amplified. In the first-round RT-PCR of the TCR CDR3, the HTBI primer set was used. From the multiplex PCR reads, TCRdb called clonotypes with MiXCR, one entry per CDR3 protein. The data contain about 520,000 distinct CDR3 sequences, around 24% of them seen just once; the ten biggest clones take up approximately 10%. It was uncontrolled infection, other autoimmune disease, pregnancy or lactation that excluded patients. This clonotype has at least ten counts. As yet, its antigen is unknown. This CDR3 has 14 amino acids. V gave up 4 bases and J gave up 4 bases, with 13 bases separating them.

Specimen: blood. This sequence joins TRBV12-3 or TRBV12-4 and TRBJ1-2, with D possibly being TRBD1 (5 bases). This TCR derives from a woman younger than 45 with Graves' ophthalmopathy. CDR3 in DNA: TGTGCCAGCAGTTGGGGACCGGTAGCCTATGGCTACACCTTC. This sequence encodes CASSWGPVAYGYTF.